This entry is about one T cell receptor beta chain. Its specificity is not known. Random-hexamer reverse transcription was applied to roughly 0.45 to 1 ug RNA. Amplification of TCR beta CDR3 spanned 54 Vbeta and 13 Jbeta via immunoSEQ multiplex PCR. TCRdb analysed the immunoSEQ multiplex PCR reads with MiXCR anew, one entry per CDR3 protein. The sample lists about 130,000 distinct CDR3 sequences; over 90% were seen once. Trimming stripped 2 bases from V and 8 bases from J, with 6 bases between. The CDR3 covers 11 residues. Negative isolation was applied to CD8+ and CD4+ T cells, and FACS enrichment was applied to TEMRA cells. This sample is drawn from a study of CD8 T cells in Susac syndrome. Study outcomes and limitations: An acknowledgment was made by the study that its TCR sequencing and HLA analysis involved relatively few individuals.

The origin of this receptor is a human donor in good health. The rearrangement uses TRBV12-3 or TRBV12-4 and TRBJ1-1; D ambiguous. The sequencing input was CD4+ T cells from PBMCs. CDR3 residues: CASSLRGEAFF. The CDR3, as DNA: TGTGCCAGCAGTTTAAGAGGGGAAGCTTTCTTT.